Listed here are 12 T cell receptor beta chains from one sample, sequenced in a study of T cell changes during pregnancy in multiple sclerosis. The data were produced by immunoSEQ multiplex PCR, yet TCRdb's version contains in-frame clones alone and is incomplete. The sample lists approximately 49,000 clones, about 90% seen once, with around 1.2% in the top ten. Sequences were derived from CD4+ T cells from peripheral blood mononuclear cells, sampled in the second trimester of pregnancy. The receptors here all came from a female donor with multiple sclerosis, enrolled in a pregnancy study.

V gene TRBV7-9 combines with J gene TRBJ2-3; D gene uncertain. Trimming took 1 base from V and 6 from J, leaving 14 bases between them. The CDR3 length is 15 residues. Germline V gene sequence: CDR1 SEHNR, CDR2 FQNEAQ (reference sequence). In DNA, the CDR3 is TGTGCCAGCAGCTTAGTGGCGGTCAATTGGGATACGCAGTATTTT. Encoded protein: CASSLVAVNWDTQYF.

The V gene is TRBV7-2, the J gene TRBJ2-1, with D tentatively TRBD2 (5 bases). In germline, CDR1 is SGHTA, CDR2 FQGNSA. Trimming took 7 bases from V and 4 from J, leaving 17 bases between them. The CDR3 sequence is 15 residues long. The CDR3 is CASTPGRGRYNEQFF. The CDR3 DNA reads TGTGCCAGCACTCCGGGCCGCGGGCGGTACAATGAGCAGTTCTTC.

V usage is TRBV5-1 and J usage is TRBJ2-1, with TRBD2 matching 9 bases. CDR1 is SGHRS and CDR2 is YFSETQ in the germline V gene. The CDR3 length is 15 residues. Germline trimming cut 0 bases from V and 6 bases from J; bases unmatched to any gene: 4. This CDR3 is CASSLVAGVGNEQFF. The CDR3 DNA reads as TGCGCCAGCAGCTTGGTAGCGGGAGTGGGCAATGAGCAGTTCTTC.

The chain has TRBV28 and TRBJ1-1; 7 nucleotides match TRBD1. V was pared by 5 bases and J by 4 bases, with 7 bases of the junction left unmatched. The germline V gene has CDR1 MDHEN and CDR2 SYDVKM. This CDR3 has 14 amino acids. The CDR3 reads CASSPPHRGTEAFF. The CDR3 nucleotides read TGTGCCAGCAGTCCCCCCCACAGGGGCACTGAAGCTTTCTTT.

The V call is TRBV28, the J call TRBJ2-4; D is uncertain. This CDR3 is 16 amino acids long. V gave up 2 bases and J gave up 2 bases, with 13 bases separating them. Looked up from germline, CDR1 is MDHEN and CDR2 is SYDVKM. The CDR3 spells CASSLKFFLPKNIQYF. In nucleotides, the CDR3 is TGTGCCAGCAGTTTAAAATTCTTTCTACCCAAAAACATTCAGTACTTC.

In its sample, this clone was seen a few times. The rearrangement joins TRBV6-1 to TRBJ1-5; D perhaps matches TRBD1 (6 bases). Trimming took 11 bases from V and 3 from J, leaving 14 bases between them. Per germline, CDR1 MNHNS and CDR2 SASEGT. CDR3 length equals 13 residues. CDR3 DNA sequence: TGTGCCGGGGGTACAGGGCCCAATCAGCCCCAGCATTTT. Residues: CAGGTGPNQPQHF.

The rearrangement uses TRBV6-1 and TRBJ1-1; D is unclear. Germline assignment: CDR1 MNHNS and CDR2 SASEGT. The CDR3 totals 13 residues. Trimming pared 3 bases from V and 3 bases from J, leaving 8 bases between. DNA for the CDR3: TGTGCCAGCAGTGAGTTGAGGGACACTGAAGCTTTCTTT. It yields the protein CASSELRDTEAFF.

In this sample, this clone turned up once. The CDR3 DNA sequence: TGTGCCAGCAGTTTATTAAATCAGCCCCAGCATTTT. This sequence encodes CASSLLNQPQHF. V and J are TRBV28 and TRBJ1-5, with D hard to call. The V gene lost 1 base and the J gene lost 4 bases, with 2 bases spanning the gap. Germline values: CDR1 MDHEN, CDR2 SYDVKM. The CDR3 loop spans 12 amino acids. The complete variable domain, with remaining parts taken from reference TRBV28 and TRBJ1-5, reads DVKVTQSSRYLVKRTGEKVFLECVQDMDHENMFWYRQDPGLGLRLIYFSYDVKMKEKGDIPEGYSVSREKKERFSLILESASTNQTSMYLCASSLLNQPQHFGDGTRLSIL.

The chain couples TRBV6-6 to TRBJ1-3, with D tentatively TRBD1 (5 bases). The CDR3 totals 15 residues. Germline loops: CDR1 MNHNY, CDR2 SVGAGI (reference sequence). V shed 6 bases and J shed 0 bases, with 12 bases lying between them. The CDR3 nucleotides read TGTGCCAGCAGCCACGGTCAGGGCTCTGGAAACACCATATATTTT. It encodes CASSHGQGSGNTIYF.

This chain links TRBV5-1 with TRBJ2-2; perhaps TRBD2 as D (5 bases). Germline V gene data show CDR1 as SGHRS and CDR2 as YFSETQ. The CDR3 is 16 residues long. V lost 0 bases to trimming and J lost 0 bases, with 9 bases between them. CDR3 protein: CASSLGTGTNTGELFF. Here the CDR3 DNA reads TGCGCCAGCAGCTTGGGGACGGGGACGAACACCGGGGAGCTGTTTTTT.

The chain carries TRBV2 and TRBJ1-2; D gene uncertain. This CDR3 spans 13 amino acids. The V end was cut by 4 bases, the J end by 7 bases, with 13 bases between. CDR1 and CDR2 (germline): SNHLY, FYNNEI. The DNA for the CDR3 is TGTGCCAGCAGTGTGTCCTGGTTGAGTGGCTACACCTTC. It yields the protein CASSVSWLSGYTF.

The V call is TRBV27, the J call TRBJ1-5, with TRBD1 matching over 7 bases. CDR3 length: 15 residues. The germline V gene encodes CDR1 MNHEY and CDR2 SMNVEV (reference sequence). With V trimmed by 8 bases and J by 4 bases, 11 bases remained unmatched. CDR3 DNA sequence: TGTGCCAGCGGACCCCGACAGGGAGGTAATCAGCCCCAGCATTTT. Amino acid sequence: CASGPRQGGNQPQHF.